This TCR beta chain was sequenced in a study of blood T cell repertoires in COVID-19. Turning to the study itself: Sources were T cells, B-cell-depleted T cells, or PBMCs; the material itself was cDNA or gDNA.

Original methodology: Using reference gene primer amplification, nucleated cell counts were estimated. Measured with immunoSEQ multiplex PCR; TCRdb has only the in-frame clones, and not every one. The DNA gave D and trimming, while V, J and clone size come from that table. The data hold roughly 290,000 clones, with 87% observed a single time. This clone appeared once. This TCR derives from a woman in her fifties or sixties who had recovered from COVID-19. Source material: peripheral blood.

DNA for the CDR3: TGCGCCAGCAGGGACAGACTCTACAATGAGCAGTTCTTC. It is translated as CASRDRLYNEQFF. This chain joins TRBV5-1 and TRBJ2-1; D is possibly TRBD1 (6 bases). V gave up 5 bases and J gave up 3 bases, with 9 bases separating them. Per the germline V gene, CDR1 is SGHRS and CDR2 is YFSETQ. The CDR3 loop spans 13 amino acids.